Below, 8 T cell receptor beta chains from the same sample are listed, as sequenced in a study of blood T cell repertoires in COVID-19. Method: immunoSEQ multiplex PCR; TCRdb's copy keeps in-frame clones and lacks some. This repertoire shows more than 150,000 clones, around four fifths found once; its top ten account for around 14%. The sequenced sample was peripheral blood. Every receptor here comes from a man aged 25 to 40 with active or convalescent COVID-19.

DNA of the CDR3: TGTGCCTGGAGTGTAAGCGGGGCCTACAATGAGCAGTTCTTC. Its protein is CAWSVSGAYNEQFF. The chain uses TRBV30 and TRBJ2-1; TRBD2 aligns across 7 bases. The V gene end was trimmed by 0 bases and the J gene end by 2 bases; junction bases not matched to a gene: 1. This CDR3 has 14 residues. Germline V lookup: CDR1 GTSNPN, CDR2 SVGIG (reference sequence).

This sequence joins TRBV19 and TRBJ1-1; no firm D call. V was shortened by 1 base and J by 0 bases, with 9 bases between the two germline ends. The CDR3 contains 15 residues. Germline V gives CDR1 LNHDA, CDR2 SQIVND (reference sequence). CDR3 bases: TGTGCCAGTAGTATAGGGCTCCGTTTGAACACTGAAGCTTTCTTT. This translates into CASSIGLRLNTEAFF. The full variable domain, in which reference TRBV19 and TRBJ1-1 provide the parts outside the CDR3, is DGGITQSPKYLFRKEGQNVTLSCEQNLNHDAMYWYRQDPGQGLRLIYYSQIVNDFQKGDIAEGYSVSREKKESFPLTVTSAQKNPTAFYLCASSIGLRLNTEAFFGQGTRLTVV.

The rearrangement links TRBV19 to TRBJ1-2; 10 bases match TRBD1. This CDR3 is built from 17 residues. Germline assignment: CDR1 LNHDA and CDR2 SQIVND (reference sequence). V lost 9 bases, J lost 8 bases, and 21 bases stayed unmatched. CDR3 DNA: TGTGCCAGCCGGCAGAGTAGCGGGACAGGGGTACCTGGCGGCTACACCTTC. Protein product: CASRQSSGTGVPGGYTF. The full variable domain, rest sourced from reference TRBV19 and TRBJ1-2, is DGGITQSPKYLFRKEGQNVTLSCEQNLNHDAMYWYRQDPGQGLRLIYYSQIVNDFQKGDIAEGYSVSREKKESFPLTVTSAQKNPTAFYLCASRQSSGTGVPGGYTFGSGTRLTVV.

J is TRBJ2-3 and V is TRBV12-3 or TRBV12-4; D gene ambiguous. This CDR3 spans 13 amino acids. Trimming took off 1 base at V and 5 bases at J, with 7 bases between the two ends. The CDR3 reads CASSLEPRDTQYF. CDR3 DNA: TGTGCCAGCAGTTTAGAACCGAGAGATACGCAGTATTTT.

This rearrangement joins TRBV28 to TRBJ1-4; possibly TRBD1 for D (6 bases). The CDR3 runs to 15 residues. The germline CDR1 and CDR2 sequences are MDHEN and SYDVKM. V shed 4 bases and J shed 0 bases, with 9 bases lying between them. The CDR3, as DNA: TGTGCCAGCAGTTCAAGGACAGCAACTAATGAAAAACTGTTTTTT. Protein product: CASSSRTATNEKLFF.

The chain uses TRBV6-5 and TRBJ1-1, with D hard to call. CDR1 is MNHEY and CDR2 is SVGAGI in the germline V gene. V lost 0 bases and J 4 bases, leaving 12 bases between the germline ends. The CDR3 contains 15 residues. CDR3 loop: CASSYSSREGTEAFF. CDR3 nucleotide sequence: TGTGCCAGCAGTTACTCGAGTAGGGAGGGCACTGAAGCTTTCTTT.

The rearrangement links TRBV7-2 to TRBJ2-2, with 8 bases aligning to TRBD1. This CDR3 has 15 residues. The J segment lost 0 bases and the V segment lost 5 bases, leaving 2 bases of the junction unmatched. Germline V lookup: CDR1 SGHTA, CDR2 FQGNSA. The CDR3 is CASSQDRANTGELFF. The CDR3 nucleotides are TGTGCCAGCAGCCAGGACAGGGCGAACACCGGGGAGCTGTTTTTT.

The chain has TRBV12-5 and TRBJ1-2; 9 bases are shared with TRBD1. The CDR3 is made up of 14 amino acids. The V gene's germline CDR1 is LGHNT and CDR2 FRNRAP. V shed 5 bases, J shed 2 bases, and the junction held 3 bases outside the gene matches. The CDR3 spells CASGGDRENYGYTF. The DNA of the CDR3 is TGTGCTAGTGGTGGGGACAGGGAGAACTATGGCTACACCTTC. The whole variable domain, filled in from reference TRBV12-5 and TRBJ1-2, reads DARVTQTPRHKVTEMGQEVTMRCQPILGHNTVFWYRQTMMQGLELLAYFRNRAPLDDSGMPKDRFSAEMPDATLATLKIQPSEPRDSAVYFCASGGDRENYGYTFGSGTRLTVV.